This T cell receptor (beta chain) was sequenced during a study of T-cell reconstitution after alpha-beta-depleted transplantation in children. Study observations and caveats: T-cell numbers and diversity one year post-transplant derived largely from freshly generated T cells. Surviving recipient T cells and thymic progenitors produced the high day-60 TCRbeta diversity seen in some patients. Several hundred expanded graft clones reportedly gave rise to the alpha-beta T cells present about two months after transplant.

At least ten counts were recorded for this clonotype. Its cognate antigen is unknown. Unique molecular identifiers were used in preparing the TCRbeta library. Using its own MiXCR run on the PCR reads, TCRdb lists one record per CDR3 protein. The sample includes about 640,000 distinct CDR3 sequences, 13% seen only once; the top ten take around 2.2%. The sample here was PBMCs, mostly from graft donor cells, taken 360 days after TCRalphabeta/CD19-depleted stem cell transplant. The receptor was isolated from a male patient younger than 18 who had a stem cell transplant for acute myeloid leukemia, so the T cells may come from the graft donor.

The CDR3 here is CSARVTGGQPQHF. CDR3 sequence (DNA): TGCAGTGCTAGAGTTACAGGGGGACAGCCCCAGCATTTT. This sequence joins TRBV20-1 and TRBJ1-5, with 8 bases identical to TRBD1. The CDR3 runs to 13 residues. Unmatched junction bases numbered 3, after V lost 1 base and J lost 7 bases. The germline CDR1 and CDR2 sequences are DFQATT and SNEGSKA (reference sequence).